This passage covers 8 T cell receptor beta chains from one sample sequenced in a study of T cell responses to AZD1222 COVID-19 vaccine. The protocol was immunoSEQ multiplex PCR, while the TCRdb copy is restricted to in-frame clones and leaves out a portion. The table has under 200,000 clones, roughly 92% seen once. This specimen consisted of peripheral blood, obtained on day 0 of AZD1222 vaccination. These TCRs come from an adult in good health.

The rearrangement joins TRBV3-1 (or the pseudogene TRBV3-2) to TRBJ2-3, with D possibly being TRBD1 or TRBD2 (5 bases each). Germline lookup yields CDR1 LGHDT and CDR2 YNNKEL (reference sequence). V was cut by 1 base and J by 6 bases, with 14 bases left in between. CDR3 length: 15 residues. The CDR3 DNA is TGTGCCAGCAGCCAAGGGGCCCTGTGGGGGGATACGCAGTATTTT. Its protein product is CASSQGALWGDTQYF.

This clone was detected only a few times. This chain uses TRBV6-5 with TRBJ2-2, with D possibly TRBD1 on 6 matching bases. CDR3 length equals 15 residues. Trimming pared 2 bases from V and 6 bases from J, leaving 13 bases between. Germline assignment: CDR1 MNHEY and CDR2 SVGAGI. The CDR3 sequence: CASSYGRAGAGELFF. CDR3 bases: TGTGCCAGCAGTTACGGAAGGGCAGGGGCCGGGGAGCTGTTTTTT.

The chain links TRBV6-5 to TRBJ1-5; 7 bases line up with TRBD1. Germline V gene lookup returns CDR1 MNHEY and CDR2 SVGAGI. The CDR3 has 15 residues. The V and J ends lost 7 bases and 1 base, in that order; junction bases with no gene match: 7. The CDR3 sequence is CASTPGGQSNQPQHF. CDR3 bases: TGTGCCAGCACTCCCGGGGGACAGAGCAATCAGCCCCAGCATTTT.

This chain links TRBV5-1 with TRBJ2-7, with 8 bases fitting TRBD2. The germline V gene encodes CDR1 SGHRS and CDR2 YFSETQ. The CDR3 is 14 residues long. The trim removed 1 base at V and 5 bases at J, leaving 5 bases unmatched. The CDR3 sequence is CASSLTGGIHEQYF. The CDR3, as DNA: TGCGCCAGCAGCTTGACGGGAGGGATCCACGAGCAGTACTTC. The whole variable domain, filled in from reference TRBV5-1 and TRBJ2-7, reads KAGVTQTPRYLIKTRGQQVTLSCSPISGHRSVSWYQQTPGQGLQFLFEYFSETQRNKGNFPGRFSGRQFSNSRSEMNVSTLELGDSALYLCASSLTGGIHEQYFGPGTRLTVT.

This clone has just one count. The V and J genes are TRBV5-1 and TRBJ2-3, with D possibly matching TRBD2 (5 bases). This CDR3 is built from 15 residues. Germline-derived CDR1 and CDR2 are SGHRS and YFSETQ. The ends were cut back, 5 bases at V and 3 bases at J, with 16 bases in the middle. The CDR3 spells CASRRVGLGTDTQYF. CDR3 sequence (DNA): TGCGCCAGCAGGAGGGTCGGACTGGGGACAGATACGCAGTATTTT.

This chain connects TRBV14 to TRBJ1-1; D is uncertain. The CDR3 contains 14 residues. Germline V gene lookup returns CDR1 SGHDN and CDR2 FVKESK. V was trimmed by 2 bases and J by 0 bases, leaving 7 bases between them. The CDR3 DNA sequence: TGTGCCAGCAGCCAAATCTCCCTGAACACTGAAGCTTTCTTT. Translation: CASSQISLNTEAFF.

The chain employs TRBV6-5 and TRBJ1-6; the match to TRBD1 covers 7 bases. V trimming: 7 bases; J trimming: 9 bases; junction bases outside the gene matches: 9. Germline V gene sequence: CDR1 MNHEY, CDR2 SVGAGI. This CDR3 region has 14 residues. CDR3 DNA: TGTGCCAGCACTAGGGACAGAGACGTTTCACCCCTCCACTTT. Its translation: CASTRDRDVSPLHF.

V and J are TRBV19 and TRBJ2-1; 7 nucleotides line up with TRBD1. CDR1 is LNHDA, CDR2 SQIVND, per germline (reference sequence). V trimming: 10 bases; J trimming: 2 bases; junction bases outside the gene matches: 11. This CDR3 spans 15 amino acids. The CDR3 region is CATSSEGGAYNEQFF. CDR3 DNA sequence: TGTGCCACCTCCAGCGAAGGGGGCGCCTACAATGAGCAGTTCTTC.